The 6 T cell receptor beta chains below were found in one sample sequenced in a study of regulatory T cells in long-lasting Graves disease. Time point denoted: persistent/refractory GD, antithyroid drugs over 5 years with positive TRAb. RNA isolated from PBMCs was used to make the TCR library. Researchers made TCR beta libraries by using iRepertoire HTBI primers and running Arm-PCR on CDR3 regions. TCRdb used MiXCR to reprocess the multiplex PCR reads, holding one entry per CDR3 protein. The table includes 400,000 or so distinct CDR3 sequences, around 22% detected once. Material: peripheral blood mononuclear cells (PBMCs), obtained when the disease was refractory, from a patient treated with antithyroid drugs. These receptors came from a female donor with Graves disease.

This clonotype has ten or more counts. The rearrangement links TRBV6-2 or TRBV6-3 to TRBJ1-2; D is ambiguous. The CDR3 runs 11 residues. Trimming took off 4 bases at V and 7 bases at J, with 7 bases between the two ends. Germline CDR1 MNHEY, CDR2 SVGEGT. The CDR3 is CASSSGGGYTF. CDR3 nucleotides: TGTGCCAGCAGTTCAGGAGGTGGCTACACCTTC.

This chain uses TRBV28 with TRBJ1-5; 10 bases line up with TRBD1. The V gene end was trimmed by 2 bases and the J gene end by 3 bases; junction bases not matched to a gene: 7. The germline V gene has CDR1 MDHEN and CDR2 SYDVKM. CDR3 length: 17 residues. CDR3 DNA: TGTGCCAGCAGTTTAACCGGGACAGGGGCCCCCAATCAGCCCCAGCATTTT. This gives the protein CASSLTGTGAPNQPQHF. The complete variable domain, with remaining parts taken from reference TRBV28 and TRBJ1-5, reads DVKVTQSSRYLVKRTGEKVFLECVQDMDHENMFWYRQDPGLGLRLIYFSYDVKMKEKGDIPEGYSVSREKKERFSLILESASTNQTSMYLCASSLTGTGAPNQPQHFGDGTRLSIL.

The chain has TRBV10-3 and TRBJ1-1; TRBD1 might be the D (6 bases). Germline CDR1 is ENHRY and CDR2 is SYGVKD. The germline V and J ends were trimmed by 6 bases and 4 bases, with 12 bases remaining between them. This CDR3 is 13 amino acids long. CDR3 sequence (DNA): TGTGCCATCAGAGGGGGACATTCCACTGAAGCTTTCTTT. It encodes CAIRGGHSTEAFF.

The V call is TRBV30, the J call TRBJ1-2, with 9 bases fitting TRBD1. V lost 3 bases to trimming and J lost 2 bases; unmatched junction nucleotides: 7. CDR3 length: 15 amino acids. Germline V gene sequence: CDR1 GTSNPN, CDR2 SVGIG (reference sequence). The CDR3: CAWSPTGTGNYGYTF. In DNA form, the CDR3 reads TGTGCCTGGAGCCCTACCGGGACAGGGAACTATGGCTACACCTTC.

The chain employs TRBV20-1 and TRBJ1-5; D remains ambiguous. This CDR3 has 12 amino acids. The germline V gene encodes CDR1 DFQATT and CDR2 SNEGSKA (reference sequence). Trimming took off 1 base at V and 7 bases at J, with 8 bases between the two ends. CDR3 nucleotide sequence: TGCAGTGCTAGAGTATACAGCCAGCCCCAGCATTTT. This codes for CSARVYSQPQHF.

In its sample, this clonotype was seen once. This chain connects TRBV12-3 or TRBV12-4 to TRBJ2-7; D is ambiguous. Trimming left V 5 bases short and J 2 bases short, with 10 bases between. There are 13 residues in the CDR3. The DNA of the CDR3 is TGTGCCAGCAGTCCTCAGACGGCCTACGAGCAGTACTTC. It specifies CASSPQTAYEQYF.